The clone carrying this TCR beta chain is large. Its antigen is undetermined. As template, the study used bulk tumor genomic DNA at roughly 600 ng per sample. The authors collected several far-apart biopsies from each primary tumor during surgery. Samples came from untreated patients having curative surgery for newly diagnosed non-small cell lung cancer. These data originate in a study of immune heterogeneity within non-small cell lung tumors. Study background: Of all tumors, 4 turned out to be squamous cell carcinomas, 10 to 11 were non-squamous carcinomas and 1 was not otherwise specified.

Looked up from germline, CDR1 is MNHNS and CDR2 is SASEGT. The CDR3 totals 14 residues. V dropped 4 bases and J dropped 1 base, with 11 bases sitting between them. Study results and caveats: Tumor sites in a patient shared identical dominant CDR3 beta clonotypes and also carried site-unique high-frequency clones. Local T-cell clonality correlated moderately but significantly with local tumor mutational burden (R about 0.36). Individual patients largely had distinct high-frequency T-cell receptor beta clonotypes from one another.

Amplifying TCR beta CDR3 involved multiplex PCR carried out with 32 V and 13 J primers. TCRdb re-analysed the multiplex PCR reads in MiXCR, keeping a single row per CDR3 protein. The sample holds some 1,900 distinct CDR3 sequences, 45% seen once. Sequenced sample: lung tumor tissue. The TCR sequence derives from a man between 65 and 79 years old with non-small cell lung cancer. The rearrangement joins TRBV6-1 to TRBJ2-7, with D possibly being TRBD1 (6 bases). In DNA form, the CDR3 reads TGTGCCAGCAGTGTCAGGGGTTTTTCCTACGAGCAGTACTTC. Protein: CASSVRGFSYEQYF.